A single sample is the source of the 28 T cell receptor beta chains below, sequenced in a study of blood T cell repertoires in COVID-19. Assay used: immunoSEQ multiplex PCR; TCRdb lists only in-frame clones, some missing. The sample records hundreds of thousands of clones, about 88% being singletons. The specimen was peripheral blood. These receptor sequences come from a man aged 35-49 years with acute or convalescent COVID-19.

The V call is TRBV3-1 (or the pseudogene TRBV3-2), the J call TRBJ1-3, with D tentatively TRBD1 (6 bases). The V gene lost 5 bases and the J gene lost 4 bases, with 9 bases spanning the gap. The CDR3 consists of 13 residues. CDR1 is LGHDT and CDR2 is YNNKEL in the germline V gene (reference sequence). CDR3 amino acids: CASSTGSGNTIYF. The CDR3 nucleotides read TGTGCCAGCAGCACAGGGTCAGGAAACACCATATATTTT.

The rearrangement links TRBV7-9 to TRBJ2-4; 7 nucleotides match TRBD1. Germline V gives CDR1 SEHNR, CDR2 FQNEAQ (reference sequence). This CDR3 spans 14 amino acids. The V segment lost 2 bases and the J segment 12 bases; nucleotides outside the gene matches: 10. In DNA form, the CDR3 reads TGTGCCAGCAGCTTAATTTCTGGGACAGAAAATCAGTACTTC. Its translation is CASSLISGTENQYF.

V usage is TRBV7-8 and J usage is TRBJ1-2; a possible D gene is TRBD1 (5 bases). The CDR3 runs to 13 residues. CDR1 and CDR2 from the germline V gene are SGHVS and FQNEAQ. The V and J ends lost 4 bases and 6 bases respectively, with 12 bases between them. The CDR3 is CASSWRGVNGYTF. As DNA, the CDR3 is TGTGCCAGCAGCTGGAGGGGTGTAAATGGCTACACCTTC.

This chain connects TRBV12-3 or TRBV12-4 to TRBJ1-2, with TRBD1 matching 7 bases. Unmatched junction bases numbered 6, after V lost 3 bases and J lost 8 bases. This CDR3 has 13 residues. The DNA of the CDR3 is TGTGCCAGCAGTTTCACAGGGGTGGCCGGCTACACCTTC. Amino acid sequence: CASSFTGVAGYTF.

There are a few counts of this clone. The chain is built from TRBV6-1 and TRBJ1-4; no definite D call. Trimming stripped 1 base from V and 8 bases from J, with 11 bases between. Germline CDR1 is MNHNS and CDR2 is SASEGT. The CDR3 is 14 residues long. In DNA form, the CDR3 reads TGTGCCAGCAGTGAAGTGAGGGTTAGCGAAAAACTGTTTTTT. Protein: CASSEVRVSEKLFF.

The V call is TRBV6-1, the J call TRBJ1-2; D not certain. V was shortened by 2 bases and J by 7 bases, with 8 bases between the two germline ends. This CDR3 has 12 residues. Germline assignment: CDR1 MNHNS and CDR2 SASEGT. The CDR3 DNA reads as TGTGCCAGCAGTGAAAACGAGGCTGGCTACACCTTC. Its translation is CASSENEAGYTF.

The chain couples TRBV11-2 to TRBJ2-5, with 9 positions matching TRBD2. The CDR3 consists of 17 residues. In germline, CDR1 is SGHAT, CDR2 FQNNGV. V shed 5 bases and J 2 bases; nucleotides not matched to a gene: 12. The CDR3 sequence: CASSPGTSSGIQETQYF. CDR3 nucleotide sequence: TGTGCCAGCAGCCCGGGGACTAGCTCGGGGATTCAAGAGACCCAGTACTTC.

The chain employs TRBV6-5 and TRBJ1-5, with D unresolved. With 4 bases removed from V and 2 bases from J, the gap between germline ends came to 9 bases. The CDR3 covers 14 residues. Germline V gene lookup returns CDR1 MNHEY and CDR2 SVGAGI. The CDR3 DNA reads TGTGCCAGCAGTTCGCTTGGAGGCAATCAGCCCCAGCATTTT. It codes for CASSSLGGNQPQHF.

The rearrangement links TRBV6-6 to TRBJ1-5; D is undetermined. The CDR3 length is 13 residues. Trimming pared 7 bases from V and 6 bases from J, leaving 13 bases between. CDR1 is MNHNY, CDR2 SVGAGI, per germline (reference sequence). CDR3 coding DNA: TGTGCCAGCAACAGTGGTACAGCTCAGCCCCAGCATTTT. Residues: CASNSGTAQPQHF.

The rearrangement joins TRBV19 to TRBJ2-2; the match to TRBD2 covers 9 bases. Trimming at V came to 1 base and at J to 5 bases, leaving 2 bases not matched to a gene. The CDR3 length is 15 residues. CDR1 and CDR2 from the germline V gene are LNHDA and SQIVND (reference sequence). The CDR3 DNA reads as TGTGCCAGTAGTATAGTCCTAGCGGGGACCGGGGAGCTGTTTTTT. As protein: CASSIVLAGTGELFF. Drawing the rest from reference TRBV19 and TRBJ2-2, the complete variable domain is DGGITQSPKYLFRKEGQNVTLSCEQNLNHDAMYWYRQDPGQGLRLIYYSQIVNDFQKGDIAEGYSVSREKKESFPLTVTSAQKNPTAFYLCASSIVLAGTGELFFGEGSRLTVL.

J is TRBJ2-5 and V is TRBV11-2; 8 bases match TRBD2. The CDR3 is 15 residues long. With V trimmed by 5 bases and J by 4 bases, 9 bases remained unmatched. The germline V gene has CDR1 SGHAT and CDR2 FQNNGV. In DNA form, the CDR3 reads TGTGCCAGCAGCCCTAATAGCGGGGTACGAGAGACCCAGTACTTC. Protein product: CASSPNSGVRETQYF.

The V and J genes are TRBV28 and TRBJ2-5; 15 nucleotides match TRBD2. This CDR3 spans 22 amino acids. The germline gives CDR1 MDHEN, CDR2 SYDVKM. J was trimmed by 5 bases and V by 7 bases; bases with no gene match: 26. The CDR3 loop reads CASTQGHPGTSGGLGSVETQYF. In DNA form, the CDR3 reads TGTGCCAGCACCCAGGGGCACCCAGGGACTAGCGGGGGGCTGGGGAGTGTTGAGACCCAGTACTTC.

The V call is TRBV7-9, the J call TRBJ2-1; 10 bases agree with TRBD1. The CDR3 extends over 15 amino acids. Germline-derived CDR1 and CDR2 are SEHNR and FQNEAQ (reference sequence). V lost 2 bases to trimming and J lost 10 bases; unmatched junction nucleotides: 8. The CDR3 reads CASSLPGQGTREQFF. DNA of the CDR3: TGTGCCAGCAGCTTACCGGGACAGGGGACCCGGGAGCAGTTCTTC. The full variable domain, rest sourced from reference TRBV7-9 and TRBJ2-1, is DTGVSQNPRHKITKRGQNVTFRCDPISEHNRLYWYRQTLGQGPEFLTYFQNEAQLEKSRLLSDRFSAERPKGSFSTLEIQRTEQGDSAMYLCASSLPGQGTREQFFGPGTRLTVL.

The chain employs TRBV9 and TRBJ1-1, with D possibly TRBD1 on 6 matching bases. CDR1 is SGDLS and CDR2 is YYNGEE in the germline V gene. With 4 bases removed from V and 0 bases from J, the gap between germline ends came to 13 bases. This CDR3 is 15 amino acids long. CDR3: CASSRGQTMNTEAFF. Here the CDR3 DNA reads TGTGCCAGCAGCAGAGGACAGACCATGAACACTGAAGCTTTCTTT.

The chain links TRBV19 to TRBJ2-1, with TRBD1 as a possible D gene (6 bases). The CDR3 covers 16 residues. Trimming pared 1 base from V and 3 bases from J, leaving 13 bases between. Per the germline V gene, CDR1 is LNHDA and CDR2 is SQIVND (reference sequence). The DNA for the CDR3 is TGTGCCAGTAGTATAGGTTTGGACAGAGACTACAATGAGCAGTTCTTC. This sequence encodes CASSIGLDRDYNEQFF.

The chain recombines TRBV5-1 with TRBJ2-6; tentative D call: TRBD1 (5 bases). The CDR3 consists of 16 residues. Per the germline V gene, CDR1 is SGHRS and CDR2 is YFSETQ. The germline V and J ends were trimmed by 1 base and 2 bases, with 10 bases remaining between them. The CDR3 here is CASSLFPGTGANVLTF. In DNA, the CDR3 is TGCGCCAGCAGCTTGTTTCCAGGGACTGGGGCCAACGTCCTGACTTTC. The variable domain in full, completed from reference TRBV5-1 and TRBJ2-6, reads KAGVTQTPRYLIKTRGQQVTLSCSPISGHRSVSWYQQTPGQGLQFLFEYFSETQRNKGNFPGRFSGRQFSNSRSEMNVSTLELGDSALYLCASSLFPGTGANVLTFGAGSRLTVL.

This clone was detected only once. The CDR3 coding sequence is TGCGCCAGCAGATCAACTAGCGGATGGGAGACCCAGTACTTC. This sequence encodes CASRSTSGWETQYF. This sequence joins TRBV5-1 and TRBJ2-5; 8 bases are a match to TRBD2. Trimming at V came to 5 bases and at J to 5 bases, leaving 8 bases not matched to a gene. The V gene's germline CDR1 is SGHRS and CDR2 YFSETQ. The CDR3 sequence is 14 residues long.

This sequence joins TRBV9 and TRBJ1-2; D gene ambiguous. The V end was cut by 4 bases, the J end by 8 bases, with 15 bases between. In germline, CDR1 is SGDLS, CDR2 YYNGEE. This CDR3 comprises 13 residues. The CDR3 DNA reads as TGTGCCAGCAGCACCAACGTCGATCAGGGCTACACCTTC. Translated: CASSTNVDQGYTF.

The genes are TRBV5-8 and TRBJ2-1; 8 bases match TRBD1. The CDR3 contains 15 residues. Trimming removed 4 bases from V and 5 bases from J; junction bases left unmatched: 8. Germline V gives CDR1 SGHTS, CDR2 YDEGEE. CDR3 bases: TGTGCCAGCAGCAGTAGGACAGGGCTGAACAATGAGCAGTTCTTC. It translates to CASSSRTGLNNEQFF.

CDR3 in amino acids: CASSFPAGQAPGYTF. The CDR3 DNA follows: TGTGCCAGCAGCTTCCCCGCGGGACAGGCACCCGGCTACACCTTC. This rearrangement joins TRBV28 to TRBJ1-2; 8 nucleotides align to TRBD1. The J segment lost 8 bases and the V segment lost 6 bases, leaving 14 bases of the junction unmatched. The CDR3 sequence is 15 residues long. Germline loops: CDR1 MDHEN, CDR2 SYDVKM.

The gene calls are TRBV30 and TRBJ1-6, with D possibly matching TRBD1 (5 bases). V lost 1 base and J 4 bases, leaving 11 bases between the germline ends. The CDR3 extends over 15 amino acids. From germline, CDR1 is GTSNPN and CDR2 SVGIG (reference sequence). The CDR3: CAWSGGGTYNSPLHF. CDR3 bases: TGTGCCTGGAGTGGGGGCGGAACGTATAATTCACCCCTCCACTTT.

V and J are TRBV2 and TRBJ2-7; D not certain. Trimming took off 8 bases at V and 0 bases at J, with 5 bases between the two ends. The germline V gene encodes CDR1 SNHLY and CDR2 FYNNEI. The CDR3 runs to 11 residues. The CDR3 sequence: CASSRSYEQYF. In DNA form, the CDR3 reads TGTGCCAGCTCGCGCTCCTACGAGCAGTACTTC.

The rearrangement uses TRBV28 and TRBJ2-3, with 9 positions matching TRBD1. V dropped 6 bases and J dropped 4; count of bases not matched to a gene: 17. The CDR3 covers 18 residues. Germline CDR1 and CDR2: MDHEN and SYDVKM. The CDR3 DNA sequence: TGTGCCAGCAGCCCGCCCCAGACCGGGACAGGGAACCCAGATACGCAGTATTTT. Its translation: CASSPPQTGTGNPDTQYF. Filled out from reference TRBV28 and TRBJ2-3, the complete variable domain reads DVKVTQSSRYLVKRTGEKVFLECVQDMDHENMFWYRQDPGLGLRLIYFSYDVKMKEKGDIPEGYSVSREKKERFSLILESASTNQTSMYLCASSPPQTGTGNPDTQYFGPGTRLTVL.

The chain carries TRBV5-6 and TRBJ2-7, with 9 nucleotides matching TRBD2. This CDR3 spans 13 amino acids. With 4 bases clipped from V and 7 bases from J, the junction kept 6 bases outside the gene matches. Germline CDR1 and CDR2: SGHDT and YYEEEE. The CDR3 nucleotides are TGTGCCAGCAGCGTAGCGGGGGCGGGGGAGCAGTACTTC. This encodes CASSVAGAGEQYF. The full variable domain, rest sourced from reference TRBV5-6 and TRBJ2-7, is DAGVTQSPTHLIKTRGQQVTLRCSPKSGHDTVSWYQQALGQGPQFIFQYYEEEERQRGNFPDRFSGHQFPNYSSELNVNALLLGDSALYLCASSVAGAGEQYFGPGTRLTVT.

V and J are TRBV4-1 and TRBJ2-7; tentatively, D is TRBD2 (7 bases). Trimming stripped 3 bases from V and 7 bases from J, with 37 bases between. The CDR3 length is 21 residues. Germline CDR1 is MGHRA and CDR2 is YSYEKL. CDR3: CASSQAAPTGETGGGSREQYF. CDR3 bases: TGCGCCAGCAGCCAGGCCGCCCCGACTGGAGAAACGGGCGGGGGCTCGAGGGAGCAGTACTTC.

The chain links TRBV2 to TRBJ1-1, with a possible D match to TRBD1 (6 bases). Between the trimmed V and J ends, which lost 8 bases and 5 bases, there was a span of 12 bases. The CDR3 loop spans 12 amino acids. Germline CDR1 is SNHLY and CDR2 is FYNNEI. CDR3 region: CASHRVLTEAFF. The CDR3 nucleotides are TGTGCCAGCCACAGGGTTTTGACTGAAGCTTTCTTT.

CDR3 amino acids: CASSSTGDPYNEQFF. The CDR3 DNA reads as TGTGCCAGCAGCTCTACAGGGGACCCCTACAATGAGCAGTTCTTC. This chain links TRBV5-5 with TRBJ2-1, with 7 bases that match TRBD1. The CDR3 runs 15 residues. Germline trimming cut 3 bases from V and 2 bases from J; bases unmatched to any gene: 5. Looked up from germline, CDR1 is SGHKS and CDR2 is YYEKEE (reference sequence).

The chain combines TRBV7-9 with TRBJ1-4; D is unresolved. Trimming took 5 bases from V and 0 from J, leaving 10 bases between them. The CDR3 is made up of 15 amino acids. The V gene's germline CDR1 is SEHNR and CDR2 FQNEAQ (reference sequence). As DNA, the CDR3 is TGTGCCAGCAGCCCTAGGAGTGCAACTAATGAAAAACTGTTTTTT. It is translated as CASSPRSATNEKLFF.